These 14 T cell receptor beta chains came from one sample sequenced in a study of blood T cell repertoires in COVID-19 (dated by TCRdb to the early 2020s). The library was produced with the immunoSEQ multiplex PCR assay. TCRdb carries this immuneACCESS record with in-frame sequences only. Its versions omit some clonotypes, under half of them owing to an unresolved V gene in the studies checked, with the rest unexplained. This sample lists about 150,000 clones; roughly 80% were detected once. The ten largest clones add up to roughly 9.7% of the sample. The sequenced sample was peripheral blood. The receptors originated from a man aged 60 to 69 who had recovered from COVID-19.

The V gene is TRBV19, the J gene TRBJ1-2; the match to TRBD1 covers 9 bases. Trimming cost V 4 bases and J 3 bases; bases outside gene matches: 12. There are 17 residues in the CDR3. From germline, CDR1 is LNHDA and CDR2 SQIVND (reference sequence). Here the CDR3 reads CASSRFSTGGADYGYTF. The CDR3 DNA reads as TGTGCCAGTAGTAGATTCTCCACAGGGGGCGCCGACTATGGCTACACCTTC.

This clone occurred a few times. The chain carries TRBV7-9 and TRBJ2-7, with 7 positions matching TRBD1. With 5 bases clipped from V and 5 bases from J, the junction kept 9 bases outside the gene matches. From germline, CDR1 is SEHNR and CDR2 FQNEAQ (reference sequence). The CDR3 consists of 14 residues. The CDR3 is CASSLTTGANEQYF. CDR3 sequence (DNA): TGTGCCAGCAGCCTTACAACAGGGGCGAACGAGCAGTACTTC.

This clone was recorded once. The chain carries TRBV19 and TRBJ1-2, with TRBD1 matching 7 bases. CDR3 length equals 15 residues. Losses at the gene ends were 3 bases for V and 7 bases for J; bases not matched to a gene: 11. CDR1 and CDR2 (germline): LNHDA, SQIVND (reference sequence). The CDR3 region has the DNA TGTGCCAGTAGTATCTCCCGGGACAGCTACGGTGGCTACACCTTC. Its protein is CASSISRDSYGGYTF.

This clone was detected a few times. The chain joins TRBV28 to TRBJ1-2; D not resolved. Trimming removed 2 bases at V and 4 bases at J, with 11 bases between. The CDR3 totals 14 residues. Per the germline V gene, CDR1 is MDHEN and CDR2 is SYDVKM. CDR3 region: CASSLGQVGYGYTF. CDR3 DNA: TGTGCCAGCAGTTTAGGTCAGGTCGGCTATGGCTACACCTTC.

The V gene is TRBV27, the J gene TRBJ2-7, with 9 bases fitting TRBD1. Germline V gene lookup returns CDR1 MNHEY and CDR2 SMNVEV (reference sequence). V was clipped by 0 bases and J by 0 bases; unmatched bases: 0. The CDR3 contains 15 residues. Here the CDR3 reads CASSLSGQGSYEQYF. Written as DNA, the CDR3 is TGTGCCAGCAGTTTATCGGGACAGGGCTCCTACGAGCAGTACTTC.

This clone was seen a handful of times. The V call is TRBV19, the J call TRBJ2-2, with D perhaps matching TRBD1 (5 bases). The V gene's germline CDR1 is LNHDA and CDR2 SQIVND (reference sequence). The CDR3 totals 15 residues. Trimming removed 3 bases at V and 4 bases at J, with 12 bases between. The CDR3 coding sequence is TGTGCCAGTAGTATTAGCAGGGTTTCCACCGGGGAGCTGTTTTTT. Amino acids: CASSISRVSTGELFF.

In DNA, the CDR3 is TGTGCCAGCTCACCAAACCCTCTGGGCCCAAATGAAAAACTGTTTTTT. Encoded protein: CASSPNPLGPNEKLFF. The genes are TRBV18 and TRBJ1-4; D is uncertain. Trimming stripped 2 bases from V and 5 bases from J, with 15 bases between. Germline values: CDR1 KGHSH, CDR2 LQKENI. This CDR3 is built from 16 residues.

This clone came up once. In DNA, the CDR3 is TGCGCCAGCAGCCAAGATCGGGGACAGGGGTTCCTCAGCTCCTACAATGAGCAGTTCTTC. Its protein is CASSQDRGQGFLSSYNEQFF. The chain recombines TRBV4-3 with TRBJ2-1, with 10 bases fitting TRBD1. Germline loops: CDR1 LGHNA, CDR2 YSLEER. The CDR3 sequence is 20 residues long. The V gene end was trimmed by 0 bases and the J gene end by 0 bases; junction bases not matched to a gene: 11.

The chain employs TRBV7-2 and TRBJ2-5, with TRBD2 matching over 7 bases. V lost 5 bases to trimming and J lost 7 bases; unmatched junction nucleotides: 10. The CDR3 has 14 amino acids. Per the germline V gene, CDR1 is SGHTA and CDR2 is FQGNSA. The CDR3 region is CASSPTVGGLTQYF. CDR3 coding DNA: TGTGCCAGCAGCCCAACGGTGGGGGGGTTGACCCAGTACTTC.

The chain is built from TRBV5-1 and TRBJ2-5; 9 bases align to TRBD2. The trim removed 1 base at V and 2 bases at J, leaving 6 bases unmatched. Germline CDR1 is SGHRS and CDR2 is YFSETQ. The CDR3 totals 16 residues. CDR3 DNA: TGCGCCAGCAGCTTGAACGCGGGGGGGCTTCAAGAGACCCAGTACTTC. It is translated as CASSLNAGGLQETQYF. Filled out from reference TRBV5-1 and TRBJ2-5, the complete variable domain reads KAGVTQTPRYLIKTRGQQVTLSCSPISGHRSVSWYQQTPGQGLQFLFEYFSETQRNKGNFPGRFSGRQFSNSRSEMNVSTLELGDSALYLCASSLNAGGLQETQYFGPGTRLLVL.

The rearrangement joins TRBV7-2 to TRBJ2-3, with D tentatively TRBD1 (5 bases). V was shortened by 5 bases and J by 5 bases, with 14 bases between the two germline ends. Germline loops: CDR1 SGHTA, CDR2 FQGNSA. The CDR3 contains 14 residues. The DNA for the CDR3 is TGTGCCAGCAGCCCCTCCAGGGCGATAGATACGCAGTATTTT. This encodes CASSPSRAIDTQYF.

DNA for the CDR3: TGTGCCAGTAGTAGGCCCGACAGGGAGGATACGCAGTATTTT. This gives the protein CASSRPDREDTQYF. V usage is TRBV19 and J usage is TRBJ2-3, with TRBD1 matching over 7 bases. V lost 4 bases, J lost 6 bases, and 7 bases stayed unmatched. The germline CDR1 and CDR2 sequences are LNHDA and SQIVND (reference sequence). The CDR3 is 14 amino acids.

This clone was seen a handful of times. The rearrangement uses TRBV24-1 and TRBJ2-2; 11 bases are a match to TRBD1. V gave up 4 bases and J gave up 5 bases; unmatched junction bases: 11. This CDR3 has 18 amino acids. In germline, CDR1 is KGHDR, CDR2 SFDVKD. This chain's CDR3 is CATSDWTGGGGGTGELFF. DNA of the CDR3: TGTGCCACCAGTGACTGGACAGGGGGCGGAGGAGGTACCGGGGAGCTGTTTTTT.

This rearrangement joins TRBV7-2 to TRBJ1-5; 8 bases fit TRBD1. This CDR3 has 15 residues. Germline V lookup: CDR1 SGHTA, CDR2 FQGNSA. J was trimmed by 5 bases and V by 4 bases; bases with no gene match: 7. The CDR3 sequence is CASSSRQGKDQPQHF. The CDR3 coding sequence is TGTGCCAGCAGCTCTCGACAGGGGAAGGATCAGCCCCAGCATTTT.